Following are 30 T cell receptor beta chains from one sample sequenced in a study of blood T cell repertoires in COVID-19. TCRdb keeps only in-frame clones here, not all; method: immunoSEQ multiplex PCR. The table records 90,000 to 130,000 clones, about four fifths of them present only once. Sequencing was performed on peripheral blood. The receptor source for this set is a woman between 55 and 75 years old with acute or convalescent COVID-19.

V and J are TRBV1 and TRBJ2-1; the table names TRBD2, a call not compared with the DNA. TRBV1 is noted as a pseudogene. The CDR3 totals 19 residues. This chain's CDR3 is CTSSPSQTSGGRLLNEQFF. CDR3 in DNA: TGCACCAGCAGCCCTAGTCAAACTAGCGGGGGGCGCCTTCTCAATGAGCAGTTCTTC.

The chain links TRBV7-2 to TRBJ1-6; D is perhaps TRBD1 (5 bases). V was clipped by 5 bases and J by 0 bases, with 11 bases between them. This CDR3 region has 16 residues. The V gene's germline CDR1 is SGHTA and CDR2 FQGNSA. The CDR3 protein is CASSRDWSSYNSPLHF. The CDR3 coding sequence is TGTGCCAGCAGCCGGGACTGGAGCTCCTATAATTCACCCCTCCACTTT.

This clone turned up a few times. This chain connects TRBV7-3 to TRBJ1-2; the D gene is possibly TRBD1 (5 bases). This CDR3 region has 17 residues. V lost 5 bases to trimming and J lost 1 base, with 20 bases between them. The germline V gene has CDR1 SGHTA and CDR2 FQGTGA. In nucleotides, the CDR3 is TGTGCCAGCAGCATGGGGACTGGGCAGACTTATAACTATGGCTACACCTTC. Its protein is CASSMGTGQTYNYGYTF.

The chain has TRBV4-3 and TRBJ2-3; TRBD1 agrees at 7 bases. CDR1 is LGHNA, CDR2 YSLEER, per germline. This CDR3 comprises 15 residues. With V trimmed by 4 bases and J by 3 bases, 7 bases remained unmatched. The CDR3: CASSPLGRGTDTQYF. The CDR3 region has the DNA TGCGCCAGCAGCCCCCTAGGCAGGGGGACAGATACGCAGTATTTT.

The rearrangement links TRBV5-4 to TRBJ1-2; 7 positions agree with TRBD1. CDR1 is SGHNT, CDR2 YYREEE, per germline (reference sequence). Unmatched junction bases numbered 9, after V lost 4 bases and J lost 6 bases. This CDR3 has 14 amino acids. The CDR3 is CASSLDRFMNGYTF. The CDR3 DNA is TGTGCCAGCAGCCTGGACAGGTTTATGAATGGCTACACCTTC.

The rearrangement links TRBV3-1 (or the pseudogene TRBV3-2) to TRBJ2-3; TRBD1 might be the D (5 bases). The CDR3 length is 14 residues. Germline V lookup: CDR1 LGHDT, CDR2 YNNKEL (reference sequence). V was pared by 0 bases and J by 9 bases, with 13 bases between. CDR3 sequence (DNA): TGTGCCAGCAGCCAAGATGGGGCCCATGAAACGCAGTATTTT. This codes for CASSQDGAHETQYF.

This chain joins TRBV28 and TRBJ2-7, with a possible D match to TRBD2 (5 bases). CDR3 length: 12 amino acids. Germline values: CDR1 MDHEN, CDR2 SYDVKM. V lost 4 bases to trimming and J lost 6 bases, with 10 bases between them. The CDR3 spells CASSSTRSEQYF. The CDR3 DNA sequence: TGTGCCAGCAGTTCCACTAGGAGCGAGCAGTACTTC.

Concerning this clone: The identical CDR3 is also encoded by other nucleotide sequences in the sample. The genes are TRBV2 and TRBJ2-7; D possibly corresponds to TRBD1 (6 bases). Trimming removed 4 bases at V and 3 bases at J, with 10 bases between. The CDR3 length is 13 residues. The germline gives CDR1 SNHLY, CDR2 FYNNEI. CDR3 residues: CASSGTGNYEQYF. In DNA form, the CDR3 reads TGTGCCAGCAGTGGTACAGGGAACTACGAGCAGTACTTC.

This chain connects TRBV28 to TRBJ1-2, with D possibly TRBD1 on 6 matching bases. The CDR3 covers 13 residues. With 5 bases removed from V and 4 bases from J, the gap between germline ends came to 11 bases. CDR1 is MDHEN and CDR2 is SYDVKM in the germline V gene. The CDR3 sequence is CASSLDRIYGYTF. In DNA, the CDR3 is TGTGCCAGCAGTCTGGACAGAATCTATGGCTACACCTTC.

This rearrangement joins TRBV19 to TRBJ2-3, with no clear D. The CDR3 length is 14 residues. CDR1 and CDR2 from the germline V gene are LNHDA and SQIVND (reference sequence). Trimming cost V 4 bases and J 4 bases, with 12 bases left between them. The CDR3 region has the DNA TGTGCCAGTAGTACCCCGAGGAAGGCAGATACGCAGTATTTT. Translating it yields CASSTPRKADTQYF. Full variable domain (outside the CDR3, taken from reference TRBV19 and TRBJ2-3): DGGITQSPKYLFRKEGQNVTLSCEQNLNHDAMYWYRQDPGQGLRLIYYSQIVNDFQKGDIAEGYSVSREKKESFPLTVTSAQKNPTAFYLCASSTPRKADTQYFGPGTRLTVL.

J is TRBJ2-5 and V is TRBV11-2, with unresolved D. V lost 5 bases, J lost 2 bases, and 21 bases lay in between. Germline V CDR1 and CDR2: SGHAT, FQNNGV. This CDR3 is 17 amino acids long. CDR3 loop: CASSVRPSSLWQETQYF. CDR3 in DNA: TGTGCCAGCAGCGTGCGACCTAGTTCCTTGTGGCAAGAGACCCAGTACTTC.

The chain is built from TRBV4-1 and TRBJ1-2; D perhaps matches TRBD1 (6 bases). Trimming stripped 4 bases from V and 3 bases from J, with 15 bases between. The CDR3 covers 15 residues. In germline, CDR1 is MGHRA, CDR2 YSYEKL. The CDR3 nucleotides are TGCGCCAGCAGCCTTGTCCCGGACAGCGACTATGGCTACACCTTC. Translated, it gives CASSLVPDSDYGYTF.

CDR3 in amino acids: CASSFLPGQSNQPQHF. CDR3 in DNA: TGTGCCAGCAGTTTCCTTCCGGGACAGTCCAATCAGCCCCAGCATTTT. V usage is TRBV28 and J usage is TRBJ1-5; TRBD1 agrees at 7 bases. Germline V lookup: CDR1 MDHEN, CDR2 SYDVKM. The CDR3 loop spans 16 amino acids. V lost 3 bases, J lost 3 bases, and 8 bases stayed unmatched.

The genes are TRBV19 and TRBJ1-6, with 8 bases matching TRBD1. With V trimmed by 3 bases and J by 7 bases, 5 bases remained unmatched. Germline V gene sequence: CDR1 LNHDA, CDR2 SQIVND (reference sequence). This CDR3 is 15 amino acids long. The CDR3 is CASSINRQGNSPLHF. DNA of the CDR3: TGTGCCAGTAGTATCAACCGACAGGGGAATTCACCCCTCCACTTT.

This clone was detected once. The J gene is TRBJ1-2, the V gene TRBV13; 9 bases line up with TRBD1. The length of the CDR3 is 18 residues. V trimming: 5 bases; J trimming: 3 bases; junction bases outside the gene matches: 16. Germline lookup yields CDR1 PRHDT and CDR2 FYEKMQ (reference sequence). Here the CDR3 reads CASSPNTGDRAGDYGYTF. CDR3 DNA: TGTGCCAGCAGCCCGAATACAGGGGACAGGGCAGGGGACTATGGCTACACCTTC.

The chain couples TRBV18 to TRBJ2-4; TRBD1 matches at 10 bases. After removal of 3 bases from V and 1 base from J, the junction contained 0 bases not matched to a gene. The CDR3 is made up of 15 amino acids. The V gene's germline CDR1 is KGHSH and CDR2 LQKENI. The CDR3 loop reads CASSPGQGAKNIQYF. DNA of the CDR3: TGTGCCAGCTCACCGGGACAGGGGGCCAAAAACATTCAGTACTTC.

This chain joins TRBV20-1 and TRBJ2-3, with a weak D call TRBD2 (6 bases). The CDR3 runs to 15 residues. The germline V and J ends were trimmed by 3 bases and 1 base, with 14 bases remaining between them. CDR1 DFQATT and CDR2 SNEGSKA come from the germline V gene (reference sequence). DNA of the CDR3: TGCAGTGCTAGTCTATTGGAGGGTCGCACAGATACGCAGTATTTT. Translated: CSASLLEGRTDTQYF.

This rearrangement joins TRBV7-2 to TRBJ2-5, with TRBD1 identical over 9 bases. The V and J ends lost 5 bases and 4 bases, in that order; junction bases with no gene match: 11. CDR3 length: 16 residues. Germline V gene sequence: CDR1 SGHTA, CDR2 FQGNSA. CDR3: CASSAQGPQGAETQYF. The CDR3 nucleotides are TGTGCCAGCAGCGCCCAGGGTCCACAGGGGGCAGAGACCCAGTACTTC.

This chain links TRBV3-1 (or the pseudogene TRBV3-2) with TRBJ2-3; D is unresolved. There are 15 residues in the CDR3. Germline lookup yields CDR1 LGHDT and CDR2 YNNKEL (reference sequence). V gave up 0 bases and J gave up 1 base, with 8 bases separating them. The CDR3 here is CASSQEGGGTDTQYF. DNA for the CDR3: TGTGCCAGCAGCCAAGAAGGCGGCGGCACAGATACGCAGTATTTT.

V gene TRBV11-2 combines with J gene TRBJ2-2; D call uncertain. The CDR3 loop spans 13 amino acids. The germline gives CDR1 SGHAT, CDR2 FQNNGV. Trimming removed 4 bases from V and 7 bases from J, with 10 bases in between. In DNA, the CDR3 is TGTGCCAGCAGCTCCTTGATCGGCGGGGAGCTGTTTTTT. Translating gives CASSSLIGGELFF.

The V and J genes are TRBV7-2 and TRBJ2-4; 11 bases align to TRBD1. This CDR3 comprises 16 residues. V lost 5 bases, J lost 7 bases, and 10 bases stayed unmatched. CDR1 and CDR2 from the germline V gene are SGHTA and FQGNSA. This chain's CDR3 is CASSPRDRGGRNIQYF. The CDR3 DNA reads TGTGCCAGCAGCCCCCGGGACAGGGGGGGAAGGAACATTCAGTACTTC. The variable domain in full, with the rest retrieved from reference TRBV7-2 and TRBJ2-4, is GAGVSQSPSNKVTEKGKDVELRCDPISGHTALYWYRQSLGQGLEFLIYFQGNSAPDKSGLPSDRFSAERTGGSVSTLTIQRTQQEDSAVYLCASSPRDRGGRNIQYFGAGTRLSVL.

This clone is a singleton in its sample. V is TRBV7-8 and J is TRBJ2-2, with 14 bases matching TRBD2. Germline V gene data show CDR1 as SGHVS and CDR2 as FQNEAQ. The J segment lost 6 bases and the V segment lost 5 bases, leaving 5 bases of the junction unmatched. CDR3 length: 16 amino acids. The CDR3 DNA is TGTGCCAGCAGCCGGGGACTAGCGGGGGTATCCGGGGAGCTGTTTTTT. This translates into CASSRGLAGVSGELFF.

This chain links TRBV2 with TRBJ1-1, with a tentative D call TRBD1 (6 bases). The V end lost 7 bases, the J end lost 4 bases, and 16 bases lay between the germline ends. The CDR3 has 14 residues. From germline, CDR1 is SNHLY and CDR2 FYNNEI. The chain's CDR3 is CASTTQGRGTEAFF. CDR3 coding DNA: TGTGCCAGCACCACACAGGGCAGAGGCACTGAAGCTTTCTTT. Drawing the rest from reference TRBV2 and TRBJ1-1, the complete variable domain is EPEVTQTPSHQVTQMGQEVILRCVPISNHLYFYWYRQILGQKVEFLVSFYNNEISEKSEIFDDQFSVERPDGSNFTLKIRSTKLEDSAMYFCASTTQGRGTEAFFGQGTRLTVV.

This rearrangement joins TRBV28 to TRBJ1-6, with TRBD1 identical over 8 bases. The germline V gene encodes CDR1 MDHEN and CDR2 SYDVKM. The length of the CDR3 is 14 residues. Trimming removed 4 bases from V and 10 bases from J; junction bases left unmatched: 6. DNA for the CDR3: TGTGCCAGCAGTTCCGGACAGGGCCCCTCACCCCTCCACTTT. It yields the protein CASSSGQGPSPLHF.

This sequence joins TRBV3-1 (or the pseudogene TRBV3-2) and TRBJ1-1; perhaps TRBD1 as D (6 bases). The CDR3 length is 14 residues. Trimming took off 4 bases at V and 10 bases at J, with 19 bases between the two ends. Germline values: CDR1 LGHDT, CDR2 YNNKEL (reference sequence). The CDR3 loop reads CASSLRDIEGGAFF. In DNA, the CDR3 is TGTGCCAGCAGCCTCCGGGACATAGAAGGAGGAGCTTTCTTT.

The CDR3 DNA reads TGTGCCAGCAGCTCGGCAGGGGCCGTCTACTATGGCTACACCTTC. Its translation is CASSSAGAVYYGYTF. The J gene is TRBJ1-2, the V gene TRBV5-4, with TRBD1 as a possible D gene (6 bases). The V gene lost 3 bases and the J gene lost 3 bases, with 15 bases spanning the gap. The germline CDR1 and CDR2 sequences are SGHNT and YYREEE (reference sequence). This CDR3 spans 15 amino acids.

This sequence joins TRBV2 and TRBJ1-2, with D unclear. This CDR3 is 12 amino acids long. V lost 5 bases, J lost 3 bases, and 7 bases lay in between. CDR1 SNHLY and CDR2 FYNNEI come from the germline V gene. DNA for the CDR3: TGTGCCAGCAGTCCTATGGACTATGGCTACACCTTC. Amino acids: CASSPMDYGYTF.

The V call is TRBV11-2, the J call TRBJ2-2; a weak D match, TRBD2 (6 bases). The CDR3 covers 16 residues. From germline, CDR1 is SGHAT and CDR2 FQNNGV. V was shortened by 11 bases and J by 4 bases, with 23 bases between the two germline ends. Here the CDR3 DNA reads TGTGCCGGGGGGAGGTTGAGCAGCCATGCCACCGGGGAGCTGTTTTTT. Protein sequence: CAGGRLSSHATGELFF. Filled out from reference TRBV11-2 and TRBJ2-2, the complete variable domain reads EAGVAQSPRYKIIEKRQSVAFWCNPISGHATLYWYQQILGQGPKLLIQFQNNGVVDDSQLPKDRFSAERLKGVDSTLKIQPAKLEDSAVYLCAGGRLSSHATGELFFGEGSRLTVL.

The CDR3 DNA reads TGTGCCAGCAGTTTAACAGGGCATTCAACAGATACGCAGTATTTT. This encodes CASSLTGHSTDTQYF. V usage is TRBV25-1 and J usage is TRBJ2-3; D may be TRBD1 (6 bases). Between the trimmed V and J ends, which lost 5 bases and 3 bases, there was a span of 15 bases. The V gene's germline CDR1 is MGHDK and CDR2 SYGVNS. The CDR3 totals 15 residues.

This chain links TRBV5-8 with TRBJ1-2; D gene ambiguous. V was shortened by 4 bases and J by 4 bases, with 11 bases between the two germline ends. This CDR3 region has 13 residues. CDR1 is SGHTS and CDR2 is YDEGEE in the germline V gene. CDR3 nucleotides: TGTGCCAGCAGCCCCTGGTCAGGCTATGGCTACACCTTC. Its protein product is CASSPWSGYGYTF. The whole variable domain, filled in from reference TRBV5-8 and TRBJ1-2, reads EAGVTQSPTHLIKTRGQQATLRCSPISGHTSVYWYQQALGLGLQFLLWYDEGEERNRGNFPPRFSGRQFPNYSSELNVNALELEDSALYLCASSPWSGYGYTFGSGTRLTVV.